This is a list of T cell receptor beta chains from one sample in a study of blood T cell repertoires in COVID-19. Repertoires were generated with immunoSEQ multiplex PCR, while TCRdb's copy carries only in-frame clones and drops some. Among around 100,000 clones listed, around four fifths were seen once. The sample comprised peripheral blood. These receptors all come from a woman aged 70 to 79 with acute or convalescent COVID-19. Both conserved end residues are part of each CDR3. The order of the fields is clone size, J gene, V gene, CDR3 protein. Not every row has a clone size; where given, it reads once, few, many or a size class.

- TRBJ2-5 TRBV29-1 CSVGPKGGLATETQYF
once TRBJ1-4 TRBV6-2/TRBV6-3 CASRPLISATNEKLFF
- TRBJ2-7 TRBV2 CASRPRTGGSYEQYF
- TRBJ2-7 TRBV11-2 CASSQPGGSAWEYF
once TRBJ1-3 TRBV27 CASSLSQVSGNTIYF
- TRBJ2-7 TRBV3-1/TRBV3-2 CASSLGTGYEQYF
- TRBJ2-7 TRBV29-1 CSVGDRAGEQYF
- TRBJ2-3 TRBV11-2 CASTYHAGTDTQYF
- TRBJ1-2 TRBV5-1 CASSLGGTGSTLNYGYTF
once TRBJ2-7 TRBV6-5 CASRSQGWDEQYF
- TRBJ2-5 TRBV3-1/TRBV3-2 CASSQGGTGAQYF
- TRBJ2-5 TRBV5-1 CASSLGRGTETQYF
- TRBJ1-5 TRBV18 CASSPGQQGAEPQHF
- TRBJ2-1 TRBV5-8 CASSLWKGERYEQFF
- TRBJ1-1 TRBV28 CASSLITEAFF
- TRBJ2-2 TRBV2 CASSEVGGFTGELFF
- TRBJ1-5 TRBV19 CASSIEARGVNQPQHF
- TRBJ1-2 TRBV5-6 CASSLNAGRYGYTF
- TRBJ1-1 TRBV6-5 CASSPDGGRVAFF
- TRBJ1-2 TRBV11-2 CASSFSLNYGYTF
few TRBJ2-5 TRBV5-6 CASSWGTGSGETQYF
- TRBJ2-4 TRBV5-5 CASSTPTGNAKNIQYF
- TRBJ2-1 TRBV19 CASRVSGSSYNEQFF
- TRBJ2-7 TRBV5-4 CASSLPGTGYEQYF
- TRBJ2-1 TRBV20-1 CSASGGGAGNEQFF
- TRBJ2-2 TRBV11-3 CASSPGGGSNTGELFF
- TRBJ1-5 TRBV18 CASSPTAGAGNQPQHF